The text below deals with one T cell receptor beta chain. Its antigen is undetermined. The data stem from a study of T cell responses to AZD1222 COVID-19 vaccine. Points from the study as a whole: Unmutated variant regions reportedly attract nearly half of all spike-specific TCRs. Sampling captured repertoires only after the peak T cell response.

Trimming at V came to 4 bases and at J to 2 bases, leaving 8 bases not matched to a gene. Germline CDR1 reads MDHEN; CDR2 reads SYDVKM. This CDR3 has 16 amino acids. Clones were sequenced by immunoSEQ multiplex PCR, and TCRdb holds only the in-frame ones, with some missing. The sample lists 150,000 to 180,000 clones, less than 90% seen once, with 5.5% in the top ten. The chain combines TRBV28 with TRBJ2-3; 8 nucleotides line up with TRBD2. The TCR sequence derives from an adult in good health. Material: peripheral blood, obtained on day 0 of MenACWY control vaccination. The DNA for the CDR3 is TGTGCCAGCAGTTCTGGGCGGGGGGACATCACAGATACGCAGTATTTT. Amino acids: CASSSGRGDITDTQYF.